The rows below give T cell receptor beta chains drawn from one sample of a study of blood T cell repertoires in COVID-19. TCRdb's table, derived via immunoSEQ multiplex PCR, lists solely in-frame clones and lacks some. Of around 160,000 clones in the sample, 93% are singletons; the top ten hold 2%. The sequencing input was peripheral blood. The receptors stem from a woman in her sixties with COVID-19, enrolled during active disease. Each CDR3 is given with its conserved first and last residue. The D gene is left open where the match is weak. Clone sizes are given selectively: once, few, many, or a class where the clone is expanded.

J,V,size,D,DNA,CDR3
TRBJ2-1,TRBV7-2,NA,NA,TGTGCCAGCAGCGCCCTTGGGACAAGCTCCTACAATGAGCAGTTCTTC,CASSALGTSSYNEQFF
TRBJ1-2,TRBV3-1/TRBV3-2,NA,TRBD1,TGTGCCAGCAGCCAGCCGGGACAGATAAACTATGGCTACACCTTC,CASSQPGQINYGYTF
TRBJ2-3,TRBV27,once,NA,TGTGCCAGCAGTTTATCGCGTCGGGGTGCAGATACGCAGTATTTT,CASSLSRRGADTQYF
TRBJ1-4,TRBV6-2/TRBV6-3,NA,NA,TGTGCCAGCAGCTCTCCCTTCGGGAATGAAAAACTGTTTTTT,CASSSPFGNEKLFF
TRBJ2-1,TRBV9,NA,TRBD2,TGTGCCAGCAGCGTAGTAGGACTAGCGGGGGGTCATGGTGAGCAGTTCTTC,CASSVVGLAGGHGEQFF
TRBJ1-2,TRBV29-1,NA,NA,TGCAGCGTTTCGAGGGGGAGGGACTATGGCTACACCTTC,CSVSRGRDYGYTF
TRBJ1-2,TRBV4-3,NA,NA,TGCGCCAGCAGCCAAGAGGGGGCCTCTCGGGGCTACACCTTC,CASSQEGASRGYTF
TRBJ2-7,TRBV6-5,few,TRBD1,TGTGCCAGCAGGGTGGACAGGGGTATAGAGCAGTACTTC,CASRVDRGIEQYF
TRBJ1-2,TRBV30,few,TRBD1,TGTGCCTGGAGTGTACAGGGGGACTATGGCTACACCTTC,CAWSVQGDYGYTF
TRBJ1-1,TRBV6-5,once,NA,TGTGCCAGCCTACCCATGGGAGCCATGAACACTGAAGCTTTCTTT,CASLPMGAMNTEAFF
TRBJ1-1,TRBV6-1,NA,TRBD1,TGTGCCAGCAGTGAATCCCAGGGGGCGCGAACTGAAGCTTTCTTT,CASSESQGARTEAFF
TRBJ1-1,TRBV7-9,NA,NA,TGTGCCAGCAGCCTGAGGGCCGGAAAAGAAGCTTTCTTT,CASSLRAGKEAFF
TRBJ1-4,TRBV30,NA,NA,TGTGCCTGGAGTAGGGGGTTGGCGGGAGGGGAGGAAAAACTGTTTTTT,CAWSRGLAGGEEKLFF
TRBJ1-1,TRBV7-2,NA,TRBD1,TGTGCCAGCAGCTTGGGACAGGGACATACTGAAGCTTTCTTT,CASSLGQGHTEAFF
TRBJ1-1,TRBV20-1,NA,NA,TGCAGTGCCGAGGGTCCTGAAGCTTTCTTT,CSAEGPEAFF
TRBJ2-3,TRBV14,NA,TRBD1,TGTGCCAGCAGCCAAGATTACACAGGGGGAGATACGCAGTATTTT,CASSQDYTGGDTQYF
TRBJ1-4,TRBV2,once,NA,TGTGCCAGCAGTGATGGGGGGGCGAACGAAAAACTGTTTTTT,CASSDGGANEKLFF
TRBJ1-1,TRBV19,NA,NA,TGTGCCAGTAGTATAATGGGAGCCTTGAACACTGAAGCTTTCTTT,CASSIMGALNTEAFF
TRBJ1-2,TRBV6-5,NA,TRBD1,TGTGCCAGCAGCTACGGGACAGCGGCTCAGGGCTACACCTTC,CASSYGTAAQGYTF
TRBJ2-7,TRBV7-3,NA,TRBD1,TGTGCCAGCAGCTTAAATTCGAGACAGGGCCAGCAGTACTTC,CASSLNSRQGQQYF
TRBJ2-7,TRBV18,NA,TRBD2,TGTGCCAGCTCACGTGCCGGGACTAGCGGGGGTTCCTACGAGCAGTACTTC,CASSRAGTSGGSYEQYF
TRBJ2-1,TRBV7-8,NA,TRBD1,TGTGCCAGCAGCTTAGACAGGGGGCACAATGAGCAGTTCTTC,CASSLDRGHNEQFF
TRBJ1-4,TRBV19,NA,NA,TGTGCCAGTAGTATTCTTGCACAGGAAAAAAAACTGTTTTTT,CASSILAQEKKLFF
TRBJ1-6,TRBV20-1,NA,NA,TGCAGTGCTAGTGGGGGCAGTATAACACCCCTCCACTTT,CSASGGSITPLHF
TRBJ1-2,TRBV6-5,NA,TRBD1,TGTGCCAGCAGATTGACAGGGAGCAATGGCTACACCTTC,CASRLTGSNGYTF
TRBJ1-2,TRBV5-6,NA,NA,TGTGCCAGCAGCTTGGTCGGGTATGGCTACACCTTC,CASSLVGYGYTF
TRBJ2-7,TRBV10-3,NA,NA,TGTGCCATCAAGACAGGTCCCAGCTCCTACGAGCAGTACTTC,CAIKTGPSSYEQYF
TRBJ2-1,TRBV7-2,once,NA,TGTGCCAGCAGCTCAGAAGGGACACGGGGTGAGCAGTTCTTC,CASSSEGTRGEQFF
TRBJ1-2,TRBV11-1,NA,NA,TGTGCCAGCAGCTTACCCGAGAACCATAACTATGGCTACACCTTC,CASSLPENHNYGYTF
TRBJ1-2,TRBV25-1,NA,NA,TGTGCCAGCAGTGAATTTCAAACTAACTATGGCTACACCTTC,CASSEFQTNYGYTF
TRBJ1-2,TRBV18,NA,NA,TGTGCCAGCTCACCACCGGGACTCTATGCGGGCTACACCTTC,CASSPPGLYAGYTF
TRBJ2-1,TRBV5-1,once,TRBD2,TGCGCCAGCAGGGAGCAGCGGGGGACGCTTTACAATGAGCAGTTCTTC,CASREQRGTLYNEQFF
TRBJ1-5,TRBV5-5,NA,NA,TGTGCCAGCAGCTTGGCCCCTCCGACAGCTTATAGCAATCAGCCCCAGCATTTT,CASSLAPPTAYSNQPQHF
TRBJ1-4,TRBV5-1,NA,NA,TGCGCCAGCAGCTTTCAGGGTAGTGAAAAACTGTTTTTT,CASSFQGSEKLFF
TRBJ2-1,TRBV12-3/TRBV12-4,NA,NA,TGTGCCAGCAGCCCTCAGGGGTACAATGAGCAGTTCTTC,CASSPQGYNEQFF
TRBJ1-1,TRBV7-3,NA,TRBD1,TGTGCCAGCAGCACCACGGGACAGATGAACACTGAAGCTTTCTTT,CASSTTGQMNTEAFF